The rows below give T cell receptor beta chains drawn from one sample of a study of blood T cell repertoires in COVID-19. Assay: immunoSEQ multiplex PCR; the TCRdb copy retains only in-frame clones and omits some. The sample consists of about 290,000 clones, around 86% of them appearing once. Sequenced input: peripheral blood. These TCRs come from a woman in her forties who had recovered from COVID-19. CDR3s include the opening cysteine and the closing phenylalanine or tryptophan. D genes are given only for firm matches. The size of a clone is reported for some rows only, either as once, few or many, or as a class for expanded clones.

once,TRBJ1-1,-,TRBV19,TGTGCCAGTAGTACCCTGGGGGGTGAAGCTTTCTTT,CASSTLGGEAFF
-,TRBJ2-5,-,TRBV27,TGTGCCAGCAGTTATACCGGGGTGGAGACCCAGTACTTC,CASSYTGVETQYF
-,TRBJ2-5,-,TRBV21-1,TGTGCCAGCCATCCTGCTGGGGGCGGGAGGCGGGAGACCCAGTACTTC,CASHPAGGGRRETQYF
few,TRBJ2-2,-,TRBV27,TGTGCCAGCAGTCAGACGGTAGGACTGCGGGAGCTGTTTTTT,CASSQTVGLRELFF
-,TRBJ2-3,TRBD2,TRBV18,TGTGCCAGCTCACTATTTGCAGGACTAGGCACAGATACGCAGTATTTT,CASSLFAGLGTDTQYF
-,TRBJ1-6,-,TRBV18,TGTGCCAGCTCACCACCGGAGAATTCACCCCTCCACTTT,CASSPPENSPLHF
-,TRBJ1-1,TRBD1,TRBV19,TGTGCCAGTAGTGGACAGGGATACATGAACACTGAAGCTTTCTTT,CASSGQGYMNTEAFF
-,TRBJ2-7,TRBD2,TRBV29-1,TGCAGCGTTCTTTATAGCGGGGTAACCTACGAGCAGTACTTC,CSVLYSGVTYEQYF
-,TRBJ1-2,TRBD1,TRBV3-1/TRBV3-2,TGTGCCAGCAGCCAGGGAAGACAGGGTTCGTCCCTAGGCTACACCTTC,CASSQGRQGSSLGYTF
-,TRBJ2-3,TRBD1,TRBV3-1/TRBV3-2,TGTGCCAGCCGGTTGACAGGGGGTGGGAAAGAATGGACAGATACGCAGTATTTT,CASRLTGGGKEWTDTQYF
-,TRBJ1-2,TRBD1,TRBV2,TGTGCCAGCAGTGAAGGACAGGGGTTTAAGGGCTACACCTTC,CASSEGQGFKGYTF
-,TRBJ1-1,TRBD1,TRBV29-1,TGCAGCGTTGAACCGGTACAGGGGATTAACACTGAAGCTTTCTTT,CSVEPVQGINTEAFF
-,TRBJ1-4,-,TRBV9,TGTGCCAGCAGCGCTGACGCAGGTAATGAAAAACTGTTTTTT,CASSADAGNEKLFF
-,TRBJ1-6,-,TRBV11-2,TGTGCCAGCAGCTTAGGGGACGAGGCTTGGGGGGCCCTCCACTTT,CASSLGDEAWGALHF
-,TRBJ1-2,-,TRBV19,TGTGCCAGTAGTATAGCCCCGGGAGGCTACACCTTC,CASSIAPGGYTF
-,TRBJ2-1,-,TRBV9,TGTGCCAGCAGCCCTCCGAGGGCCTACAATGAGCAGTTCTTC,CASSPPRAYNEQFF
few,TRBJ1-6,TRBD1,TRBV7-2,TGTGCCAGCAGCTATGGACAGGGCAGTTCACCCCTCCACTTT,CASSYGQGSSPLHF
-,TRBJ2-7,TRBD2,TRBV12-5,TGTGCTAGTGGTCTCGAGCGGGAGAAGCCGTACTTC,CASGLEREKPYF
-,TRBJ2-5,TRBD2,TRBV15,TGTGCCACCAGCAGGAGCGGGGGGGCGGAGGGCACCCAGTACTTC,CATSRSGGAEGTQYF
-,TRBJ2-3,-,TRBV30,TGTGCCTGGAGTGGTGATGGTCTAGCGCATACGCAGTATTTT,CAWSGDGLAHTQYF
once,TRBJ2-1,-,TRBV2,TGTGCCAGCAGGGGGGGAAGCTCCTACAATGAGCAGTTCTTC,CASRGGSSYNEQFF
many,TRBJ2-2,TRBD2,TRBV28,TGTGCCAGCAAACAAGGGCTAGCGGCAACGAACACCGGGGAGCTGTTTTTT,CASKQGLAATNTGELFF
-,TRBJ1-1,-,TRBV7-2,TGTGCCAGCAGCCCGTCCGGGGTGAACACTGAAGCTTTCTTT,CASSPSGVNTEAFF
-,TRBJ1-1,-,TRBV29-1,TGCAGCGCGGCAGGGGACACTGAAGCTTTCTTT,CSAAGDTEAFF
-,TRBJ2-7,-,TRBV6-6,TGTGCCAGCAGTTACCCCGGACTCTACGAGCAGTACTTC,CASSYPGLYEQYF
-,TRBJ2-1,TRBD2,TRBV27,TGTGCCAGCAGTTTCGGTGTCGCACTAGCGAAAAACAATGAGCAGTTCTTC,CASSFGVALAKNNEQFF
-,TRBJ1-2,-,TRBV2,TGTGCCAGCCCCCCGGAGTCTAACTATGGCTACACCTTC,CASPPESNYGYTF
once,TRBJ2-5,TRBD2,TRBV5-1,TGCGCCAGCAGCTCGGACGGGAGGTCCTCTAGCGTTTTCCAAGAGACCCAGTACTTC,CASSSDGRSSSVFQETQYF
few,TRBJ1-4,TRBD1,TRBV2,TGTGCCAGCAGTCCCGGGACAGGGAATGAAAAACTGTTTTTT,CASSPGTGNEKLFF
-,TRBJ2-3,TRBD1,TRBV4-2,TGTGCCAGCAGCCAAAGGGGACAGGGTAGCACAGATACGCAGTATTTT,CASSQRGQGSTDTQYF
-,TRBJ2-7,-,TRBV9,TGTGCCAGCAGCGTAGGTCACCTGGGGGGCTACGAGCAGTACTTC,CASSVGHLGGYEQYF
once,TRBJ2-5,-,TRBV5-8,TGTGCCAGCAGCTTGAGTGGCTTCCAAGAGACCCAGTACTTC,CASSLSGFQETQYF
-,TRBJ2-1,TRBD2,TRBV11-2,TGTGCCAGCAGCCCCTCTAGCGGATACAATGAGCAGTTCTTC,CASSPSSGYNEQFF
few,TRBJ2-7,TRBD2,TRBV10-3,TGTGCCATCGATACCCTCTCCGAACTAGCGGGAGGGTCTCTCGAGCAGTACTTC,CAIDTLSELAGGSLEQYF
many,TRBJ2-2,TRBD2,TRBV4-1,TGCGCCAGCAGCCAAGATTGGACTAGAGGAGAGCTGTTTTTT,CASSQDWTRGELFF
-,TRBJ1-2,-,TRBV9,TGTGCCAGCAGCGCCCCCGGGGGGGGCTACACCTTC,CASSAPGGGYTF
-,TRBJ2-2,-,TRBV6-2/TRBV6-3,TGTGCCAGCAGCTTACTCGGGGAGCTGTTTTTT,CASSLLGELFF
-,TRBJ2-7,-,TRBV6-1,TGTGCCAGCAGTGAAGCTGTGGTGACAGACGAGCAGTACTTC,CASSEAVVTDEQYF
few,TRBJ2-6,-,TRBV6-6,TGTGCCAGCATTCGGGTTACGGGAGTGCACTCTGGGGCCAACGTCCTGACTTTC,CASIRVTGVHSGANVLTF
-,TRBJ2-3,-,TRBV29-1,TGCAGCGCGTGGGGACTCCTCCGCACAGATACGCAGTATTTT,CSAWGLLRTDTQYF
-,TRBJ2-7,TRBD2,TRBV7-9,TGTGCCAGCAGCTTAGGTACGGGGGGCCGACTAGCGGGGTTCTACGAGCAGTACTTC,CASSLGTGGRLAGFYEQYF